Presented here are 32 T cell receptor beta chains from one specimen sequenced in a study of T cell responses to AZD1222 COVID-19 vaccine. Assay: immunoSEQ multiplex PCR; the TCRdb copy retains only in-frame clones and omits some. The sample has roughly 260,000 clones, just over 90% seen once. Specimen: peripheral blood, collected on day 0 of AZD1222 vaccination. Receptor source: an adult in good health.

The rearrangement joins TRBV3-1 (or the pseudogene TRBV3-2) to TRBJ1-4; D gene unclear. The CDR3 is made up of 14 amino acids. Trimming stripped 1 base from V and 5 bases from J, with 8 bases between. Germline CDR1 LGHDT, CDR2 YNNKEL (reference sequence). CDR3 nucleotides: TGTGCCAGCAGCCAAGCTCAGGCGAATGAAAAACTGTTTTTT. It encodes CASSQAQANEKLFF.

This clone came up once. The chain joins TRBV7-8 to TRBJ1-6, with 10 bases matching TRBD1. The CDR3 totals 15 residues. CDR1 and CDR2 from the germline V gene are SGHVS and FQNEAQ. With V trimmed by 5 bases and J by 10 bases, 8 bases remained unmatched. CDR3 sequence reads: CASSLTGGVESPLHF. Written as DNA, the CDR3 is TGTGCCAGCAGCCTGACAGGGGGCGTGGAATCACCCCTCCACTTT.

This sequence joins TRBV12-3 or TRBV12-4 and TRBJ2-4; D gene ambiguous. This CDR3 contains 11 residues. V was clipped by 5 bases and J by 2 bases, with 1 base between them. The CDR3 loop is CASSPKNIQYF. The CDR3 DNA sequence: TGTGCCAGCAGTCCCAAAAACATTCAGTACTTC.

This chain joins TRBV15 and TRBJ2-6; tentatively, D is TRBD1 (5 bases). The V end lost 2 bases, the J end lost 0 bases, and 11 bases lay between the germline ends. Germline assignment: CDR1 LNHNV and CDR2 YYDKDF (reference sequence). This CDR3 is built from 17 residues. The DNA of the CDR3 is TGTGCCACCAGCAGAAGGGGAAAGAGCTCTGGGGCCAACGTCCTGACTTTC. This sequence encodes CATSRRGKSSGANVLTF.

The genes are TRBV9 and TRBJ1-5; no reliable D call. The length of the CDR3 is 13 residues. Germline loops: CDR1 SGDLS, CDR2 YYNGEE. Trimming stripped 0 bases from V and 5 bases from J, with 6 bases between. This CDR3 is CASSVDSYQPQHF. Here the CDR3 DNA reads TGTGCCAGCAGCGTAGACAGTTATCAGCCCCAGCATTTT.

The chain uses TRBV27 and TRBJ2-3; 11 bases map to TRBD1. This CDR3 region has 15 residues. J gave up 4 bases and V 5 bases, and 5 bases lay outside the gene matches. The V gene's germline CDR1 is MNHEY and CDR2 SMNVEV (reference sequence). The CDR3 loop reads CASSHGTGGPDTQYF. For the CDR3, the DNA is TGTGCCAGCAGTCACGGGACAGGGGGGCCAGATACGCAGTATTTT.

This rearrangement joins TRBV24-1 to TRBJ2-1; 8 nucleotides align to TRBD2. CDR1 is KGHDR and CDR2 is SFDVKD in the germline V gene. The V segment lost 3 bases and the J segment 5 bases; nucleotides outside the gene matches: 5. CDR3 length: 15 amino acids. The CDR3 DNA reads TGTGCCACCAGTGATAGCGGGAGTCGGGACAATGAGCAGTTCTTC. It encodes CATSDSGSRDNEQFF.

This sequence joins TRBV19 and TRBJ2-3, with D possibly TRBD2 on 6 matching bases. The V end was cut by 8 bases, the J end by 2 bases, with 11 bases between. Germline assignment: CDR1 LNHDA and CDR2 SQIVND (reference sequence). The CDR3 contains 13 residues. The CDR3 protein is CASGLAYTDTQYF. As DNA, the CDR3 is TGTGCCAGTGGGCTAGCGTACACAGATACGCAGTATTTT.

V and J are TRBV28 and TRBJ1-6; the D is unclear. The length of the CDR3 is 15 residues. In germline, CDR1 is MDHEN, CDR2 SYDVKM. The ends were cut back, 1 base at V and 7 bases at J, with 11 bases in the middle. The CDR3 nucleotides are TGTGCCAGCAGTTTATCCCAGGCCTGGAATTCACCCCTCCACTTT. Protein: CASSLSQAWNSPLHF.

This clone was seen a handful of times. The chain is built from TRBV3-1 (or the pseudogene TRBV3-2) and TRBJ1-1; no definite D call. The CDR3 spans 13 residues. Deletions cut 5 bases from V and 7 bases from J, with 14 bases between. Germline V gene sequence: CDR1 LGHDT, CDR2 YNNKEL (reference sequence). CDR3 sequence: CASSKRAYGEAFF. In DNA form, the CDR3 reads TGTGCCAGCAGCAAACGGGCCTACGGTGAAGCTTTCTTT.

The genes are TRBV12-3 or TRBV12-4 and TRBJ1-2; D is undetermined. The CDR3 is made up of 12 amino acids. Trimming stripped 3 bases from V and 8 bases from J, with 10 bases between. The CDR3 loop is CASSFRARGYTF. Here the CDR3 DNA reads TGTGCCAGCAGTTTCCGGGCGAGGGGCTACACCTTC.

The chain recombines TRBV5-1 with TRBJ1-4; D might be TRBD1 (5 bases). Germline V gives CDR1 SGHRS, CDR2 YFSETQ. The ends were cut back, 1 base at V and 5 bases at J, with 9 bases in the middle. CDR3 length equals 14 residues. In nucleotides, the CDR3 is TGCGCCAGCAGCTTGTCTGGGGGGAATGAAAAACTGTTTTTT. Its protein is CASSLSGGNEKLFF.

In its sample, this clone was seen once. In DNA, the CDR3 is TGCGCCAGCAGCCCAACCGTTTCGGACAGTGAAGCTTTCTTT. It translates to CASSPTVSDSEAFF. The gene calls are TRBV5-1 and TRBJ1-1; the D gene is possibly TRBD1 (6 bases). The V end was cut by 4 bases, the J end by 7 bases, with 17 bases between. CDR1 and CDR2 (germline): SGHRS, YFSETQ. The CDR3 has 14 residues. The full variable domain, completed using reference TRBV5-1 and TRBJ1-1, is KAGVTQTPRYLIKTRGQQVTLSCSPISGHRSVSWYQQTPGQGLQFLFEYFSETQRNKGNFPGRFSGRQFSNSRSEMNVSTLELGDSALYLCASSPTVSDSEAFFGQGTRLTVV.

The chain has TRBV21-1 and TRBJ1-6. TRBV21-1 is an annotated pseudogene. The CDR3 totals 16 residues. The DNA of the CDR3 is TGTGCCAGCAGCAAAGGGAGGGAAGACAGAGGCTCACCCCTCCACTTT. This gives the protein CASSKGREDRGSPLHF.

V gene TRBV6-5 combines with J gene TRBJ1-1; D is possibly TRBD1 (5 bases). The CDR3 sequence is 14 residues long. The germline V and J ends were trimmed by 7 bases and 1 base, with 13 bases remaining between them. Germline values: CDR1 MNHEY, CDR2 SVGAGI. The CDR3 is CASTPQERNTEAFF. The DNA of the CDR3 is TGTGCCAGCACCCCACAGGAGAGGAACACTGAAGCTTTCTTT.

The chain is built from TRBV5-1 and TRBJ1-4; no firm D call. V lost 3 bases and J lost 0, with 9 bases in between. Germline lookup yields CDR1 SGHRS and CDR2 YFSETQ. The CDR3 runs to 15 residues. CDR3 in DNA: TGCGCCAGCAGCTCGTCTTTTGCAACTAATGAAAAACTGTTTTTT. It specifies CASSSSFATNEKLFF. The entire variable domain, with the rest obtained from reference TRBV5-1 and TRBJ1-4, is as follows: KAGVTQTPRYLIKTRGQQVTLSCSPISGHRSVSWYQQTPGQGLQFLFEYFSETQRNKGNFPGRFSGRQFSNSRSEMNVSTLELGDSALYLCASSSSFATNEKLFFGSGTQLSVL.

This clone was seen just once. The J gene is TRBJ1-5, the V gene TRBV28; a possible D gene is TRBD1 (6 bases). The CDR3 has 13 amino acids. V lost 8 bases to trimming and J lost 3 bases, with 11 bases between them. Germline values: CDR1 MDHEN, CDR2 SYDVKM. The CDR3: CASQGHSNQPQHF. The CDR3 DNA is TGTGCCAGCCAGGGACACTCCAATCAGCCCCAGCATTTT. Full variable domain (remainder filled in from reference TRBV28 and TRBJ1-5): DVKVTQSSRYLVKRTGEKVFLECVQDMDHENMFWYRQDPGLGLRLIYFSYDVKMKEKGDIPEGYSVSREKKERFSLILESASTNQTSMYLCASQGHSNQPQHFGDGTRLSIL.

The chain couples TRBV28 to TRBJ2-1; 11 bases fit TRBD1. This CDR3 has 14 amino acids. The V segment lost 6 bases and the J segment 7 bases; nucleotides outside the gene matches: 5. Germline V CDR1 and CDR2: MDHEN, SYDVKM. CDR3: CASSRTGGANEQFF. CDR3 sequence (DNA): TGTGCCAGCAGCCGGACAGGGGGCGCGAATGAGCAGTTCTTC.

V usage is TRBV28 and J usage is TRBJ1-6; maybe TRBD1 (6 bases). The CDR3 has 15 residues. V shed 5 bases and J shed 14 bases, with 22 bases lying between them. Per the germline V gene, CDR1 is MDHEN and CDR2 is SYDVKM. This CDR3 reads CASSPAGGGGSALHF. Written as DNA, the CDR3 is TGTGCCAGCAGTCCCGCCGGAGGGGGGGGTTCGGCCCTCCACTTT.

The chain joins TRBV9 to TRBJ1-6, with D perhaps matching TRBD1 (6 bases). Trimming left V 0 bases short and J 12 bases short, with 16 bases between. CDR3 length equals 15 residues. Germline V lookup: CDR1 SGDLS, CDR2 YYNGEE. The CDR3 nucleotides read TGTGCCAGCAGCGTAGGACAGGACCCCGTTTTACCCCTCCACTTT. Encoded protein: CASSVGQDPVLPLHF.

V gene TRBV24-1 combines with J gene TRBJ2-7; D tentatively fits TRBD1 or TRBD2 (5 bases each). The CDR3 extends over 14 amino acids. Per germline, CDR1 KGHDR and CDR2 SFDVKD. Trimming pared 4 bases from V and 3 bases from J, leaving 12 bases between. This chain's CDR3 is CATSETGTYYEQYF. CDR3 sequence (DNA): TGTGCCACCAGTGAAACCGGGACCTACTACGAGCAGTACTTC.

The rearrangement uses TRBV7-9 and TRBJ2-1; 8 bases map to TRBD2. This CDR3 contains 16 residues. Germline CDR1 reads SEHNR; CDR2 reads FQNEAQ (reference sequence). The junction had 10 bases not matched to a gene; V was cut back by 9 bases and J by 0 bases. The CDR3 region is CASRARSGSSYNEQFF. CDR3 nucleotide sequence: TGTGCCAGTAGGGCCCGCAGCGGGAGCTCCTACAATGAGCAGTTCTTC.

V is TRBV13 and J is TRBJ1-6; D gene uncertain. V lost 5 bases and J lost 9, with 17 bases in between. This CDR3 spans 15 amino acids. The germline V gene encodes CDR1 PRHDT and CDR2 FYEKMQ (reference sequence). The CDR3 is CASSPPGPAGSPLHF. CDR3 nucleotides: TGTGCCAGCAGCCCACCTGGTCCGGCCGGTTCACCCCTCCACTTT.

This clone has a single count. The gene calls are TRBV7-2 and TRBJ2-5; TRBD1 or TRBD2 may be the D gene (6 bases each). Per germline, CDR1 SGHTA and CDR2 FQGNSA. V was shortened by 1 base and J by 5 bases, with 14 bases between the two germline ends. The CDR3 runs 15 residues. The CDR3 DNA sequence: TGTGCCAGCAGCTTAGGACACGGGGGCGCGGAGACCCAGTACTTC. Its translation is CASSLGHGGAETQYF.

This chain connects TRBV30 to TRBJ2-7; tentative D call: TRBD2 (6 bases). Trimming removed 1 base from V and 0 bases from J, with 10 bases in between. The CDR3 covers 14 residues. Germline V gene data show CDR1 as GTSNPN and CDR2 as SVGIG (reference sequence). CDR3 DNA: TGTGCCTGGAGTGAAAGCGGGCTCTCCTACGAGCAGTACTTC. Translating it yields CAWSESGLSYEQYF.

J is TRBJ1-4 and V is TRBV7-2; 8 bases fit TRBD1. The germline V gene has CDR1 SGHTA and CDR2 FQGNSA. Losses at the gene ends were 5 bases for V and 3 bases for J; bases not matched to a gene: 2. The CDR3 consists of 14 residues. The DNA for the CDR3 is TGTGCCAGCAGCCGGACAGGGTCTAATGAAAAACTGTTTTTT. Protein sequence: CASSRTGSNEKLFF.

CDR3 nucleotide sequence: TGCGCCAGCACTCTGACAGGGGGAAAGCCCCAGCATTTT. Its protein is CASTLTGGKPQHF. The rearrangement uses TRBV5-1 and TRBJ1-5; TRBD1 matches 9 bases. Germline loops: CDR1 SGHRS, CDR2 YFSETQ. The CDR3 length is 13 residues. Trimming took 6 bases from V and 8 from J; bases not matched to a gene: 6.

J is TRBJ1-6 and V is TRBV19; D is uncertain. CDR3 length equals 14 residues. Germline lookup yields CDR1 LNHDA and CDR2 SQIVND (reference sequence). Trimming took 5 bases from V and 0 from J, leaving 5 bases between them. DNA for the CDR3: TGTGCCAGTAGTCTGAGCTCCTATAATTCACCCCTCCACTTT. Protein product: CASSLSSYNSPLHF.

The chain combines TRBV4-1 with TRBJ1-2; the match to TRBD1 covers 7 bases. CDR1 and CDR2 (germline): MGHRA, YSYEKL. This CDR3 comprises 16 residues. V shed 0 bases, J shed 4 bases, and the junction held 8 bases outside the gene matches. The CDR3 region has the DNA TGCGCCAGCAGCCAAGAAAGTTCAGGGGGGCCCTATGGCTACACCTTC. Translated: CASSQESSGGPYGYTF.

The rearrangement uses TRBV13 and TRBJ2-7; 11 bases are shared with TRBD2. The CDR3 runs 16 residues. Germline CDR1 is PRHDT and CDR2 is FYEKMQ (reference sequence). Trimming took 4 bases from V and 4 from J; bases not matched to a gene: 9. CDR3: CASSSLAGGPGYEQYF. The CDR3 DNA reads TGTGCCAGCAGCTCCTTAGCGGGAGGGCCCGGGTACGAGCAGTACTTC.

The rearrangement joins TRBV3-1 (or the pseudogene TRBV3-2) to TRBJ1-1, with unresolved D. CDR1 LGHDT and CDR2 YNNKEL come from the germline V gene (reference sequence). V was clipped by 1 base and J by 1 base, with 10 bases between them. This CDR3 spans 15 amino acids. The CDR3 here is CASSQAQGGNTEAFF. The CDR3 bases are TGTGCCAGCAGCCAAGCCCAAGGAGGGAACACTGAAGCTTTCTTT.

This clone was found once. Here the CDR3 reads CASSFGTSGYNEQFF. CDR3 coding DNA: TGTGCCAGCAGCTTCGGGACTAGCGGCTACAATGAGCAGTTCTTC. The chain recombines TRBV7-3 with TRBJ2-1, with 11 bases matching TRBD2. J was trimmed by 3 bases and V by 3 bases; bases with no gene match: 1. Germline CDR1 reads SGHTA; CDR2 reads FQGTGA. This CDR3 region has 15 residues.